This T cell receptor (beta chain) was identified during a study of radiotherapy plus CTLA-4 blockade in lung cancer. The CDR3 totals 13 residues. CDR1 and CDR2 (germline): LNHNV, YYDKDF (reference sequence). Between the trimmed V and J ends, which lost 5 bases and 6 bases, there was a span of 12 bases. Using immunoSEQ multiplex PCR, the repertoire was profiled, and TCRdb retains in-frame clones only, with some absent. The repertoire holds 90,000 or so clones, with roughly 80% as singletons. The receptor was derived from a human donor with non-small cell lung cancer who had stable disease on radiotherapy plus ipilimumab. The sample was peripheral blood, taken from a patient treated with radiotherapy plus ipilimumab. The rearrangement uses TRBV15 and TRBJ2-3; D gene unclear. This CDR3 reads CATSAGISDTQYF. CDR3 coding DNA: TGTGCCACCAGCGCCGGTATTTCGGATACGCAGTATTTT.